This TCR beta chain was obtained from a study of cytomegalovirus exposure and HLA in healthy donors. The PCR used 60 Vbeta and 13 Jbeta primers. As originally analysed: Later, 75 million to 100 million unique TCR beta chains were counted in an analysis, and some 9.9 million of them were shared. Profiled with immunoSEQ multiplex PCR; TCRdb holds only in-frame clones, not every one. V and J calls and clone size are as listed in that table; D and trimming were resolved from the DNA. The sample has 90,000 to 100,000 clones, 69% seen once. This TCR came from a man over 45 in good health and CMV-seronegative. The sample comprised PBMCs.

In DNA form, the CDR3 reads TGCGCCAGCAGCCTGGGTCAGGAAGAGACCCAGTACTTC. Amino acid sequence: CASSLGQEETQYF. The rearrangement joins TRBV4-3 to TRBJ2-5; D not resolved. CDR3 length: 13 amino acids. Germline CDR1 is LGHNA and CDR2 is YSLEER. V lost 4 bases to trimming and J lost 3 bases, with 9 bases between them.